This T cell receptor beta chain was sequenced during a study of blood T cell repertoires in COVID-19. TCRdb keeps only in-frame clones here, not all; method: immunoSEQ multiplex PCR. Of roughly 200,000 clones listed, approximately 89% are singletons. This receptor was identified in a woman aged 30 to 39 with acute or convalescent COVID-19. The specimen sequenced was peripheral blood.

CDR3 region: CASSLYGISQEAFF. CDR3 nucleotides: TGTGCCAGCAGCTTGTACGGGATAAGTCAGGAAGCTTTCTTT. This chain connects TRBV5-5 to TRBJ1-1, with D uncertain. CDR3 length: 14 residues. Germline V gene data show CDR1 as SGHKS and CDR2 as YYEKEE (reference sequence). Trimming took 1 base from V and 8 from J, leaving 15 bases between them.